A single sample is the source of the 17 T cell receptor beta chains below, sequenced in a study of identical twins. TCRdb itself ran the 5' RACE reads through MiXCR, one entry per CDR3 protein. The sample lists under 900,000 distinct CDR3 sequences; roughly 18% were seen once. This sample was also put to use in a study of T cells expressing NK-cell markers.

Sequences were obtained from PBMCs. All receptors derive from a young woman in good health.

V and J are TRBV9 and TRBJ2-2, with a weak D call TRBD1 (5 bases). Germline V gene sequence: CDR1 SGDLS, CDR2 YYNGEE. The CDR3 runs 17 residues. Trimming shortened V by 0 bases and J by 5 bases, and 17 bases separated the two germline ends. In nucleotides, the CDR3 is TGTGCCAGCAGCGTAGCCGCTTGGGGCGGCAAAACCGGGGAGCTGTTTTTT. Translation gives CASSVAAWGGKTGELFF.

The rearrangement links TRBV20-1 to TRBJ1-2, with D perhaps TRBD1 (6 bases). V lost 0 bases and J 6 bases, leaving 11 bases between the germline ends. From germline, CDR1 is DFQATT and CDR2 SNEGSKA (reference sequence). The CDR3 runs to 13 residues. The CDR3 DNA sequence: TGCAGTGCTAGAGAGGGAGGGGGAGATGGCTACACCTTC. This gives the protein CSAREGGGDGYTF.

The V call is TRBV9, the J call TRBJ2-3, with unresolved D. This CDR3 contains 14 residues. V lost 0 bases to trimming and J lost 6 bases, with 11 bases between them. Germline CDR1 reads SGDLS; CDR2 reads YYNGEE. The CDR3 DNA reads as TGTGCCAGCAGCGTAGCCCTAGGGTGGGATACGCAGTATTTT. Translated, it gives CASSVALGWDTQYF.

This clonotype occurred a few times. The CDR3 sequence: CSASDGSYEQYF. CDR3 bases: TGCAGCGCCTCTGACGGTTCCTACGAGCAGTACTTC. V usage is TRBV29-1 and J usage is TRBJ2-7, with D uncertain. The CDR3 extends over 12 amino acids. Per the germline V gene, CDR1 is SQVTM and CDR2 is ANQGSEA. V gave up 7 bases and J gave up 1 base, with 11 bases separating them.

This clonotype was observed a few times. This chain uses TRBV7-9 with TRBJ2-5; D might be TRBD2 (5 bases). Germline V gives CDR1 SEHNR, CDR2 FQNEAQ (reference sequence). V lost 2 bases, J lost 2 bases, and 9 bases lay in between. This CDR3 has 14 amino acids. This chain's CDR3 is CASSLSRGQETQYF. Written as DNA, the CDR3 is TGTGCCAGCAGCTTAAGTCGGGGACAAGAGACCCAGTACTTC.

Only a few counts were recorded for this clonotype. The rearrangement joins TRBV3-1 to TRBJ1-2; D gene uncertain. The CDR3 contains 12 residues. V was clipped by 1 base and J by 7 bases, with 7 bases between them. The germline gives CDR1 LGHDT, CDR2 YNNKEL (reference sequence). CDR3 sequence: CASSQGPSGYTF. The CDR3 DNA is TGTGCCAGCAGCCAAGGACCGTCTGGCTACACCTTC.

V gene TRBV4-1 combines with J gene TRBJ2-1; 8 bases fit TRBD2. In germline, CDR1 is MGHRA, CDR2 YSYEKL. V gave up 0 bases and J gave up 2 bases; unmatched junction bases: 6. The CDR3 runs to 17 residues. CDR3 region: CASSQDLRGGPYNEQFF. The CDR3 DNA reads TGCGCCAGCAGCCAAGATTTACGGGGGGGCCCCTACAATGAGCAGTTCTTC.

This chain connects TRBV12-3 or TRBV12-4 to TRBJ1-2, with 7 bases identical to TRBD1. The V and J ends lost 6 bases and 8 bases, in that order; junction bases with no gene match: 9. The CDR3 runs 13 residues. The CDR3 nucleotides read TGTGCCAGCAGGGAACAGGGGCGGGCAGGCTACACCTTC. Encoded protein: CASREQGRAGYTF.

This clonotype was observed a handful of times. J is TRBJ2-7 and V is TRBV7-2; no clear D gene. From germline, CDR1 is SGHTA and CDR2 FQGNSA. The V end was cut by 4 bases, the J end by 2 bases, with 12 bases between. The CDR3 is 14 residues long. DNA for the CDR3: TGTGCCAGCAGCTCTTACAGTCCGACCTACGAGCAGTACTTC. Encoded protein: CASSSYSPTYEQYF.

CDR3 sequence reads: CASSYGVNYGYTF. CDR3 DNA: TGTGCCAGCAGTTACGGGGTTAACTATGGCTACACCTTC. The gene calls are TRBV6-6 and TRBJ1-2; D gene unclear. V was cut by 2 bases and J by 1 base, with 5 bases left in between. The germline V gene encodes CDR1 MNHNY and CDR2 SVGAGI (reference sequence). The length of the CDR3 is 13 residues.

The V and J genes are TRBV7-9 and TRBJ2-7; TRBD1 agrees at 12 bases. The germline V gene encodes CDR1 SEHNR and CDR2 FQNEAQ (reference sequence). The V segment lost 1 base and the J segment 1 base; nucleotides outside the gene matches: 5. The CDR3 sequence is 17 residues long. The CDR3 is CASSLGGQGADSYEQYF. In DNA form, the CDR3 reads TGTGCCAGCAGCTTAGGGGGACAGGGGGCGGATTCCTACGAGCAGTACTTC.

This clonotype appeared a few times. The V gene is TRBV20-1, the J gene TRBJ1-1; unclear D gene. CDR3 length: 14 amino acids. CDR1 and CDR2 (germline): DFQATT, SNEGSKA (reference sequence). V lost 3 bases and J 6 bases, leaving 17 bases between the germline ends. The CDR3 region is CSARLDGLTPEAFF. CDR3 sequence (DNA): TGCAGTGCTAGGTTGGACGGACTAACCCCTGAAGCTTTCTTT.

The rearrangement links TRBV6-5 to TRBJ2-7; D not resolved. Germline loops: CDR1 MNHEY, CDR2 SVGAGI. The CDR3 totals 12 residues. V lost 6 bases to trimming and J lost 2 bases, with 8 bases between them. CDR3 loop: CASRNDPYEQYF. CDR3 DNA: TGTGCCAGCAGGAACGATCCCTACGAGCAGTACTTC.

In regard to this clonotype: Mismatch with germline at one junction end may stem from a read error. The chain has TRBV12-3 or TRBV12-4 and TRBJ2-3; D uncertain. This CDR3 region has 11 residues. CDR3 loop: CASSFMDRQYF. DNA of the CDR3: TGTGCCAGCAGTTTTATGGATAGGCAGTATTTT.

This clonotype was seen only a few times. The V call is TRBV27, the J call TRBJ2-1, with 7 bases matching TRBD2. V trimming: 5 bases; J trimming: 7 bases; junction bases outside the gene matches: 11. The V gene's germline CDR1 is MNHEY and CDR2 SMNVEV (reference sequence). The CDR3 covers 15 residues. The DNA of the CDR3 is TGTGCCAGCAGTCGACGGGAGGCCCTTTCTAATGAGCAGTTCTTC. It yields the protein CASSRREALSNEQFF.

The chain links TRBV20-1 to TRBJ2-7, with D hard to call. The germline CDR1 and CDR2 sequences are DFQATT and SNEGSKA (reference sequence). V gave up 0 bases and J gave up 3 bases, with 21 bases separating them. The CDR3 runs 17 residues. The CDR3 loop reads CSAREGGKQNTFYEQYF. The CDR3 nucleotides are TGCAGTGCTAGAGAAGGTGGAAAGCAGAACACCTTCTACGAGCAGTACTTC.

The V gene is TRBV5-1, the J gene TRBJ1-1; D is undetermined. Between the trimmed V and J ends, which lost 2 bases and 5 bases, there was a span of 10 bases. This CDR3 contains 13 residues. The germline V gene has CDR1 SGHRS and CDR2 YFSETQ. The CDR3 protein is CASSFLDGTEAFF. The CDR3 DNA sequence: TGCGCCAGCAGCTTCTTGGACGGGACTGAAGCTTTCTTT.